These 31 T cell receptor beta chains originate from one sample sequenced in a study of blood T cell repertoires in COVID-19. Generated by immunoSEQ multiplex PCR, the TCRdb table keeps only in-frame clones and is missing some. The sample lists 150,000 to 200,000 clones; roughly 86% were seen once. Sequenced material: peripheral blood. The receptors derive from a middle-aged man with active or convalescent COVID-19.

This chain connects TRBV7-9 to TRBJ2-7; D unresolved. This CDR3 spans 17 amino acids. Between the trimmed V and J ends, which lost 1 base and 1 base, there was a span of 17 bases. Germline V lookup: CDR1 SEHNR, CDR2 FQNEAQ (reference sequence). As DNA, the CDR3 is TGTGCCAGCAGCTTAGGGATCTTCCCGATCAGGTCCTACGAGCAGTACTTC. Translated: CASSLGIFPIRSYEQYF.

The chain carries TRBV30 and TRBJ1-1; D not certain. CDR1 and CDR2 (germline): GTSNPN, SVGIG (reference sequence). The CDR3 is 14 amino acids. V dropped 1 base and J dropped 1 base, with 10 bases sitting between them. The CDR3 sequence: CAWSDTPGNTEAFF. The CDR3 region has the DNA TGTGCCTGGAGTGACACCCCAGGGAACACTGAAGCTTTCTTT.

This clone was counted a few times. The chain couples TRBV7-2 to TRBJ2-1; TRBD2 matches at 9 bases. Looked up from germline, CDR1 is SGHTA and CDR2 is FQGNSA. Unmatched junction bases numbered 11, after V lost 3 bases and J lost 5 bases. This CDR3 has 17 residues. CDR3 nucleotides: TGTGCCAGCAGCTTGTTTATGGGAGCGGGGGGCAACAATGAGCAGTTCTTC. Encoded protein: CASSLFMGAGGNNEQFF.

In its sample, this clone was seen once. The chain is built from TRBV6-5 and TRBJ1-5; D is possibly TRBD1 (6 bases). The CDR3 totals 14 residues. Trimming took off 4 bases at V and 3 bases at J, with 10 bases between the two ends. The germline V gene has CDR1 MNHEY and CDR2 SVGAGI. The CDR3 loop is CASSSGHYNQPQHF. The CDR3 DNA is TGTGCCAGCAGTTCGGGACATTACAATCAGCCCCAGCATTTT.

V and J are TRBV24-1 and TRBJ2-1; possibly TRBD1 for D (6 bases). Trimming removed 1 base at V and 12 bases at J, with 12 bases between. CDR3 size: 13 residues. CDR1 and CDR2 from the germline V gene are KGHDR and SFDVKD. The CDR3 bases are TGTGCCACCAGTGATTTCTGGGGGCGCTTGCAGTTCTTC. Protein product: CATSDFWGRLQFF.

This clone was recorded a few times. The genes are TRBV2 and TRBJ1-1; no definite D call. Germline V gene data show CDR1 as SNHLY and CDR2 as FYNNEI. Trimming took 2 bases from V and 3 from J, leaving 10 bases between them. The CDR3 has 14 amino acids. In nucleotides, the CDR3 is TGTGCCAGCAGTGAAAGCGGCAGAGACACTGAAGCTTTCTTT. Residues: CASSESGRDTEAFF.

The rearrangement uses TRBV7-8 and TRBJ2-7; TRBD1 agrees at 9 bases. The CDR3 is 17 residues long. Germline assignment: CDR1 SGHVS and CDR2 FQNEAQ. The J segment lost 3 bases and the V segment lost 1 base, leaving 10 bases of the junction unmatched. The CDR3 loop reads CASSLDRDRVSGYEQYF. In DNA, the CDR3 is TGTGCCAGCAGCTTAGACAGGGACAGGGTATCAGGCTACGAGCAGTACTTC. Combining the CDR3 with reference TRBV7-8 and TRBJ2-7 gives the whole variable domain GAGVSQSPRYKVAKRGQDVALRCDPISGHVSLFWYQQALGQGPEFLTYFQNEAQLDKSGLPSDRFFAERPEGSVSTLKIQRTQQEDSAVYLCASSLDRDRVSGYEQYFGPGTRLTVT.

V usage is TRBV10-3 and J usage is TRBJ2-3, with 8 nucleotides matching TRBD1. The germline V gene encodes CDR1 ENHRY and CDR2 SYGVKD. Trimming removed 8 bases from V and 1 base from J; junction bases left unmatched: 11. CDR3 size: 16 residues. The CDR3 spells CAISPQGAGGTDTQYF. The CDR3, as DNA: TGTGCCATCTCGCCCCAGGGGGCAGGGGGCACAGATACGCAGTATTTT.

The chain carries TRBV11-2 and TRBJ2-3; TRBD2 matches 12 bases. From germline, CDR1 is SGHAT and CDR2 FQNNGV. V was pared by 5 bases and J by 4 bases, with 16 bases of the junction left unmatched. The CDR3 is 19 residues long. CDR3 DNA: TGTGCCAGCAGCGTCACTAGCGGGGGGCGCACAGGGGCGGCAGATACGCAGTATTTT. Translation gives CASSVTSGGRTGAADTQYF.

V gene TRBV21-1 combines with J gene TRBJ1-5; the table's D call, TRBD1, was not checked against the DNA. TRBV21-1 is an annotated pseudogene. This CDR3 region has 20 residues. The CDR3 is CASSPYSSQGASRSNQPQHF. DNA for the CDR3: TGTGCCAGCAGCCCCTATTCCTCCCAGGGGGCTAGCCGGAGCAATCAGCCCCAGCATTTT.

J is TRBJ1-1 and V is TRBV27, with D possibly TRBD1 on 6 matching bases. V shed 4 bases and J shed 5 bases, with 23 bases lying between them. This CDR3 is 17 amino acids long. Germline V gives CDR1 MNHEY, CDR2 SMNVEV (reference sequence). The CDR3 DNA follows: TGTGCCAGCAGTTCAGGGGCCGGATTCGGCCCTGGGACTGAAGCTTTCTTT. It yields the protein CASSSGAGFGPGTEAFF.

CDR3 loop: CASSLGRGVNTEAFF. DNA for the CDR3: TGCGCCAGCAGCTTGGGTAGGGGTGTGAACACTGAAGCTTTCTTT. J is TRBJ1-1 and V is TRBV5-1; maybe TRBD1 (5 bases). CDR3 length: 15 residues. Between the trimmed V and J ends, which lost 0 bases and 0 bases, there was a span of 9 bases. Per the germline V gene, CDR1 is SGHRS and CDR2 is YFSETQ.

J is TRBJ1-3 and V is TRBV6-6; 8 bases map to TRBD1. Looked up from germline, CDR1 is MNHNY and CDR2 is SVGAGI (reference sequence). Trimming cost V 5 bases and J 4 bases; bases outside gene matches: 10. CDR3 length: 16 amino acids. Here the CDR3 reads CASSRLPGGGGNTIYF. The CDR3 DNA is TGTGCCAGCAGTCGACTTCCAGGGGGCGGCGGAAACACCATATATTTT.

The chain combines TRBV6-4 with TRBJ1-6; D is ambiguous. V was pared by 4 bases and J by 4 bases, with 8 bases between. The CDR3 loop spans 14 amino acids. Germline assignment: CDR1 MRHNA and CDR2 SNTAGT. In DNA form, the CDR3 reads TGTGCCAGCAGTGCCGAGGCTTATAATTCACCCCTCCACTTT. Protein: CASSAEAYNSPLHF.

The V gene is TRBV3-1 (or the pseudogene TRBV3-2), the J gene TRBJ2-7; 8 nucleotides match TRBD1. This CDR3 comprises 14 residues. Germline V gene sequence: CDR1 LGHDT, CDR2 YNNKEL (reference sequence). V lost 4 bases and J lost 2; bases outside the gene matches: 4. As DNA, the CDR3 is TGTGCCAGCAGCCCCGGACAGGGCCCCTACGAGCAGTACTTC. Translation gives CASSPGQGPYEQYF.

This clone was recorded only once. The sample carries other DNA sequences with the same CDR3. The chain uses TRBV5-6 and TRBJ1-1; D is unclear. The V gene lost 0 bases and the J gene lost 4 bases, with 10 bases spanning the gap. Germline CDR1 reads SGHDT; CDR2 reads YYEEEE. This CDR3 has 14 amino acids. The CDR3, as DNA: TGTGCCAGCAGCTTGGATTCACGGAGCACTGAAGCTTTCTTT. Its translation is CASSLDSRSTEAFF.

The chain has TRBV30 and TRBJ1-5; D is possibly TRBD1 (5 bases). Trimming left V 1 base short and J 2 bases short, with 12 bases between. The CDR3 extends over 15 amino acids. Per germline, CDR1 GTSNPN and CDR2 SVGIG (reference sequence). This CDR3 reads CAWSGGGYGNQPQHF. In DNA, the CDR3 is TGTGCCTGGAGTGGGGGGGGGTATGGCAATCAGCCCCAGCATTTT. The entire variable domain, with the rest obtained from reference TRBV30 and TRBJ1-5, is as follows: SQTIHQWPATLVQPVGSPLSLECTVEGTSNPNLYWYRQAAGRGLQLLFYSVGIGQISSEVPQNLSASRPQDRQFILSSKKLLLSDSGFYLCAWSGGGYGNQPQHFGDGTRLSIL.

The rearrangement joins TRBV18 to TRBJ1-5, with 7 bases that match TRBD1. This CDR3 is built from 14 residues. V was clipped by 3 bases and J by 5 bases; unmatched bases: 4. Germline V gene data show CDR1 as KGHSH and CDR2 as LQKENI. The chain's CDR3 is CASSPLDRDQPQHF. CDR3 DNA sequence: TGTGCCAGCTCACCCCTAGACAGGGATCAGCCCCAGCATTTT.

This chain's CDR3 is CASSYDLRRGGTEAFF. The DNA of the CDR3 is TGTGCCAGCAGTTATGACTTGAGGCGGGGGGGCACTGAAGCTTTCTTT. The gene calls are TRBV6-5 and TRBJ1-1, with D possibly being TRBD1 (5 bases). Trimming stripped 3 bases from V and 4 bases from J, with 18 bases between. The germline V gene encodes CDR1 MNHEY and CDR2 SVGAGI. This CDR3 contains 16 residues.

The chain employs TRBV5-5 and TRBJ2-4, with a weak D call TRBD2 (6 bases). Trimming shortened V by 1 base and J by 0 bases, and 20 bases separated the two germline ends. CDR1 is SGHKS and CDR2 is YYEKEE in the germline V gene (reference sequence). The CDR3 length is 19 residues. In DNA form, the CDR3 reads TGTGCCAGCAGCTTGCCGGCGGGGTTGTTGGCGATAGCCAAAAACATTCAGTACTTC. Amino acid sequence: CASSLPAGLLAIAKNIQYF. The variable domain in full, with the rest retrieved from reference TRBV5-5 and TRBJ2-4, is DAGVTQSPTHLIKTRGQQVTLRCSPISGHKSVSWYQQVLGQGPQFIFQYYEKEERGRGNFPDRFSARQFPNYSSELNVNALLLGDSALYLCASSLPAGLLAIAKNIQYFGAGTRLSVL.

This chain connects TRBV27 to TRBJ1-2; 8 bases map to TRBD1. The CDR3 consists of 16 residues. Trimming cost V 0 bases and J 8 bases; bases outside gene matches: 11. The germline V gene has CDR1 MNHEY and CDR2 SMNVEV (reference sequence). The CDR3 spells CASSLSWAGGETGYTF. The CDR3 nucleotides read TGTGCCAGCAGTTTATCCTGGGCAGGGGGCGAGACGGGCTACACCTTC.

In its sample, this clone was seen once. J is TRBJ2-5 and V is TRBV3-1 (or the pseudogene TRBV3-2); D possibly corresponds to TRBD2 (6 bases). The CDR3 has 14 amino acids. V was trimmed by 4 bases and J by 12 bases, leaving 21 bases between them. CDR1 LGHDT and CDR2 YNNKEL come from the germline V gene (reference sequence). CDR3: CASSPTRVAGGEYF. DNA for the CDR3: TGTGCCAGCAGCCCCACCCGGGTAGCCGGGGGAGAGTACTTC.

The rearrangement joins TRBV4-1 to TRBJ2-4; D remains ambiguous. The CDR3 is 15 residues long. V lost 4 bases and J 0 bases, leaving 10 bases between the germline ends. Germline assignment: CDR1 MGHRA and CDR2 YSYEKL. This CDR3 reads CASSPLDIAKNIQYF. CDR3 bases: TGCGCCAGCAGCCCACTTGATATAGCCAAAAACATTCAGTACTTC.

This chain's CDR3 is CASIPGVRVSYNEQFF. CDR3 bases: TGTGCCAGCATCCCCGGGGTGCGAGTCTCCTACAATGAGCAGTTCTTC. The chain has TRBV6-2 or TRBV6-3 and TRBJ2-1; possibly TRBD2 for D (5 bases). Germline-derived CDR1 and CDR2 are MNHEY and SVGEGT. The CDR3 sequence is 16 residues long. V lost 7 bases and J 0 bases, leaving 16 bases between the germline ends.

The V gene is TRBV30, the J gene TRBJ2-7; tentative D call: TRBD1 (5 bases). The CDR3 sequence is 11 residues long. Trimming cost V 7 bases and J 3 bases, with 10 bases left between them. Per the germline V gene, CDR1 is GTSNPN and CDR2 is SVGIG (reference sequence). DNA of the CDR3: TGTGCCTCCGGACAAAACTACGAGCAGTACTTC. This translates into CASGQNYEQYF.

The chain has TRBV23-1 and TRBJ1-5; TRBD1 matches 7 bases. Being an ORF, TRBV23-1 has a function that is uncertain. The CDR3 has 14 residues. V dropped 7 bases and J dropped 5; count of bases not matched to a gene: 8. CDR3: CASNRGTVDQPQHF. The CDR3 region has the DNA TGCGCCAGCAACCGGGGGACAGTAGATCAGCCCCAGCATTTT.

This clone occurred once. This chain links TRBV19 with TRBJ1-5; 8 nucleotides align to TRBD1. Germline V gene sequence: CDR1 LNHDA, CDR2 SQIVND (reference sequence). V shed 6 bases, J shed 9 bases, and the junction held 13 bases outside the gene matches. The CDR3 has 15 residues. The CDR3 loop reads CASRDSDRVVPPQHF. CDR3 sequence (DNA): TGTGCCAGTAGGGATTCGGACAGGGTGGTACCGCCCCAGCATTTT.

The chain recombines TRBV3-1 (or the pseudogene TRBV3-2) with TRBJ1-2; perhaps TRBD1 as D (5 bases). The V gene's germline CDR1 is LGHDT and CDR2 YNNKEL (reference sequence). Between the trimmed V and J ends, which lost 0 bases and 0 bases, there was a span of 11 bases. This CDR3 region has 16 residues. The CDR3 spells CASSQEGAGSNYGYTF. The CDR3 DNA reads as TGTGCCAGCAGCCAAGAAGGGGCAGGTTCTAACTATGGCTACACCTTC.

J is TRBJ1-1 and V is TRBV25-1; D possibly corresponds to TRBD1 (6 bases). The CDR3 consists of 15 residues. CDR1 is MGHDK and CDR2 is SYGVNS in the germline V gene. V was clipped by 1 base and J by 9 bases, with 18 bases between them. CDR3: CASSESAWGLGKAFF. The DNA for the CDR3 is TGTGCCAGCAGTGAATCAGCCTGGGGGCTGGGAAAAGCTTTCTTT.

V is TRBV6-4 and J is TRBJ1-5; D possibly corresponds to TRBD1 (5 bases). V lost 5 bases and J 4 bases, leaving 9 bases between the germline ends. This CDR3 contains 13 residues. The germline V gene has CDR1 MRHNA and CDR2 SNTAGT. This CDR3 reads CASSQGPNQPQHF. The CDR3 coding sequence is TGTGCCAGCAGTCAGGGCCCAAATCAGCCCCAGCATTTT.

This rearrangement joins TRBV19 to TRBJ2-7; D call uncertain. The CDR3 is 17 amino acids. The germline V and J ends were trimmed by 5 bases and 2 bases, with 22 bases remaining between them. The germline V gene has CDR1 LNHDA and CDR2 SQIVND (reference sequence). The CDR3 sequence is CASSVGEGVSGPYEQYF. In nucleotides, the CDR3 is TGTGCCAGTAGTGTCGGTGAAGGAGTCTCTGGCCCCTACGAGCAGTACTTC. The whole variable domain, remainder taken from reference TRBV19 and TRBJ2-7, is DGGITQSPKYLFRKEGQNVTLSCEQNLNHDAMYWYRQDPGQGLRLIYYSQIVNDFQKGDIAEGYSVSREKKESFPLTVTSAQKNPTAFYLCASSVGEGVSGPYEQYFGPGTRLTVT.